This note documents a single T cell receptor beta chain sequence. The target antigen is unknown. Profiled with immunoSEQ multiplex PCR; TCRdb holds only in-frame clones, not every one. The profile shows 110,000 or so clones, about 88% of them singletons. The sample belongs to a study of cytomegalovirus exposure and HLA in healthy donors. Overall study: The 110 or so validation repertoires used a platform that matched the one used for the approximately 690 first-cohort repertoires, as a later analysis reported. Study-wide points: Many donors shared some public TCRs, even though most TCR sequences were rare.

The CDR3 extends over 16 amino acids. Trimming took off 1 base at V and 4 bases at J, with 16 bases between the two ends. Germline loops: CDR1 SGHVS, CDR2 FQNEAQ. The sequencing input was PBMCs. This TCR came from a woman younger than 30 in good health and CMV-seropositive. V is TRBV7-8 and J is TRBJ1-2; D is unresolved. The CDR3 region has the DNA TGTGCCAGCAGCTTAGGCTACGAAGTAGATGCCTATGGCTACACCTTC. Its protein product is CASSLGYEVDAYGYTF.